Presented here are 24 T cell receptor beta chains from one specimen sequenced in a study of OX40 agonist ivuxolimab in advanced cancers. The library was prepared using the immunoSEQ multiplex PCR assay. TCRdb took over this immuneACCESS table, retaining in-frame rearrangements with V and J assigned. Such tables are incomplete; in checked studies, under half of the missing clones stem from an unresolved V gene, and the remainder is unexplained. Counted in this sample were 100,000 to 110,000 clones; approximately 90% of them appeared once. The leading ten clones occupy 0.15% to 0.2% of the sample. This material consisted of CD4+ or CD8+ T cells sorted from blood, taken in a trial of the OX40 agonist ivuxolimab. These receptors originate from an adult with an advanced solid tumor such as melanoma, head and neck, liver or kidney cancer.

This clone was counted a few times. The CDR3 here is CASSLEGSSIATDTQYF. For the CDR3, the DNA is TGCGCCAGCAGCTTGGAGGGGAGTTCGATTGCCACAGATACGCAGTATTTT. The rearrangement joins TRBV5-1 to TRBJ2-3, with D perhaps assigned TRBD1 or TRBD2 (5 bases each). Trimming removed 0 bases at V and 2 bases at J, with 16 bases between. The CDR3 sequence is 17 residues long. CDR1 is SGHRS and CDR2 is YFSETQ in the germline V gene.

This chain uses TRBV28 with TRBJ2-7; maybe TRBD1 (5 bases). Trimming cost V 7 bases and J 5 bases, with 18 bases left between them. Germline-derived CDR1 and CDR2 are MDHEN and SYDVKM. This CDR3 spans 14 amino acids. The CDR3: CASKAMGRVNEQYF. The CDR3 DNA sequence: TGTGCCAGCAAGGCAATGGGGCGCGTCAACGAGCAGTACTTC.

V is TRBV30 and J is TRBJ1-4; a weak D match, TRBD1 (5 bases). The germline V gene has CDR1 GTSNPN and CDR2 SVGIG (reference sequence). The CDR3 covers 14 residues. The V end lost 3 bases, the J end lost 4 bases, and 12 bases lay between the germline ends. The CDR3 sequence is CAWSLRGFNEKLFF. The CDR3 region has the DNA TGTGCCTGGAGCCTAAGGGGATTTAATGAAAAACTGTTTTTT.

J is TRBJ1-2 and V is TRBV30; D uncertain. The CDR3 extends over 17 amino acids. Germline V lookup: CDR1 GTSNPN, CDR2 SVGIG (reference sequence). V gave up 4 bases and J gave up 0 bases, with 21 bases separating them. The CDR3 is CAWIGGSAAGANYGYTF. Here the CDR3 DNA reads TGTGCCTGGATAGGCGGCTCGGCAGCTGGAGCTAACTATGGCTACACCTTC.

The CDR3 region has the DNA TGTGCCAGCACCGCTACAGCGGGAGGACGGGGTGAGCAGTTCTTC. It codes for CASTATAGGRGEQFF. This sequence joins TRBV6-5 and TRBJ2-1, with 9 bases fitting TRBD2. This CDR3 comprises 15 residues. V gave up 7 bases and J gave up 9 bases; unmatched junction bases: 13. In germline, CDR1 is MNHEY, CDR2 SVGAGI.

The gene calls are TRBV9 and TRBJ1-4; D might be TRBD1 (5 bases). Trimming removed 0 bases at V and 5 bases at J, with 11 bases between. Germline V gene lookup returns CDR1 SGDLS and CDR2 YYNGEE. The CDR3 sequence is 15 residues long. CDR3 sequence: CASSVDGTGNEKLFF. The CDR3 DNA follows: TGTGCCAGCAGCGTAGACGGGACTGGGAATGAAAAACTGTTTTTT.

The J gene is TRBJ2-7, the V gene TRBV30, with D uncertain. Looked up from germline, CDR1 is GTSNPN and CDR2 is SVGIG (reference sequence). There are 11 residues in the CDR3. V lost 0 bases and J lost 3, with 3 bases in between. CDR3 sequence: CAWSVLYEQYF. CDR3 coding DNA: TGTGCCTGGAGTGTACTCTACGAGCAGTACTTC.

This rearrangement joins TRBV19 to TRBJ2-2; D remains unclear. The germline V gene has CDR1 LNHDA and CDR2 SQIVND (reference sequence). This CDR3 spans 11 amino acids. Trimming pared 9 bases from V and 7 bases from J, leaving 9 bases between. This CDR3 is CASLESGELFF. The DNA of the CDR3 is TGTGCCAGCCTAGAAAGCGGGGAGCTGTTTTTT.

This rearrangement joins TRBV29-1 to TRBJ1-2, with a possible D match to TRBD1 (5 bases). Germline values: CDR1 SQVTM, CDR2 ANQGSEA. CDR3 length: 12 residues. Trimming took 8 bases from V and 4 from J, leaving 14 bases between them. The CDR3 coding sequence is TGCAGCATTCGGACCCAGGGCTATGGCTACACCTTC. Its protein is CSIRTQGYGYTF.

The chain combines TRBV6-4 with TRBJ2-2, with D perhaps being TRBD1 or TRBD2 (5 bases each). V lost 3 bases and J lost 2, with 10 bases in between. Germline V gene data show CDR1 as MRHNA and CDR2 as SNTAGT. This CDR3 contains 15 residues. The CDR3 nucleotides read TGTGCCAGCAGTGAAAGTGGGACCAACACCGGGGAGCTGTTTTTT. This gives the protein CASSESGTNTGELFF.

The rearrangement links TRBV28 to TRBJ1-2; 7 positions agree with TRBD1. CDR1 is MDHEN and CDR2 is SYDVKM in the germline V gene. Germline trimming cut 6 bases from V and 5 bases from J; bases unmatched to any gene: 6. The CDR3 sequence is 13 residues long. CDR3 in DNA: TGTGCCAGCAGACCCGGGACAGAGTATGGCTACACCTTC. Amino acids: CASRPGTEYGYTF.

CDR3 sequence: CASSLVAAGAPLNPTGELFF. CDR3 in DNA: TGTGCCAGCAGCTTAGTTGCAGCGGGGGCCCCTTTAAACCCCACCGGGGAGCTGTTTTTT. The chain couples TRBV13 to TRBJ2-2; 8 bases are a match to TRBD2. CDR1 and CDR2 (germline): PRHDT, FYEKMQ (reference sequence). CDR3 length: 20 amino acids. V dropped 1 base and J dropped 4; count of bases not matched to a gene: 17.

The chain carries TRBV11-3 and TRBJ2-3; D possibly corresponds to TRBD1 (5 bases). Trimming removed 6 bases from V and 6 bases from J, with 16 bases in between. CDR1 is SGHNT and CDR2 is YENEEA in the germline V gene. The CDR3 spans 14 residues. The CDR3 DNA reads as TGTGCCAGCAGTCTTGGACATGCTATGGATACGCAGTATTTT. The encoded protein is CASSLGHAMDTQYF.

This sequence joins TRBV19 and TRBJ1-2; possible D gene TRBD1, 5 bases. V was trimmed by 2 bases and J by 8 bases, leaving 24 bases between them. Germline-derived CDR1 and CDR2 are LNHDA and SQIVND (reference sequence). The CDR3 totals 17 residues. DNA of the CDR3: TGTGCCAGTAGTATAAGGCTAAGAGAACCAGGGATTCCCGGCTACACCTTC. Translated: CASSIRLREPGIPGYTF.

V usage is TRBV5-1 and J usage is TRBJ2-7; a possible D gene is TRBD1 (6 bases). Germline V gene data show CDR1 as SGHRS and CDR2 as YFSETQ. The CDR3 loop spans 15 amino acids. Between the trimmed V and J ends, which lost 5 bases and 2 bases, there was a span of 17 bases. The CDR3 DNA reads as TGCGCCAGCAGGAAGGTAGGACAGAGGACCTACGAGCAGTACTTC. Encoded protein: CASRKVGQRTYEQYF.

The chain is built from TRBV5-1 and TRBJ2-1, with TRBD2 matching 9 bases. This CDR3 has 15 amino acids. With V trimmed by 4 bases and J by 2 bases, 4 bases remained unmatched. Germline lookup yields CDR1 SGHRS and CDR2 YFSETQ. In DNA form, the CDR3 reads TGCGCCAGCAGCCGGACTAGCGAGACCTACAATGAGCAGTTCTTC. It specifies CASSRTSETYNEQFF.

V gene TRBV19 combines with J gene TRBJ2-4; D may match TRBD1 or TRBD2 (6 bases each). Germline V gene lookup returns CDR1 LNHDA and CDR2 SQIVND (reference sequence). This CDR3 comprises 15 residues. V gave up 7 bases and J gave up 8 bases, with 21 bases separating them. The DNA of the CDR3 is TGTGCCAGTATGGACTTCGGGGGCAAACGGGACATTCAGTACTTC. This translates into CASMDFGGKRDIQYF.

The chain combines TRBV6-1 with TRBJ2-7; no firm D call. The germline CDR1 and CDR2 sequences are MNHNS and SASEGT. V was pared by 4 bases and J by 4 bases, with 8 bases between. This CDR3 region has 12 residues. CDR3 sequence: CASSGGDYEQYF. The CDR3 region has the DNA TGTGCCAGCAGTGGAGGAGATTACGAGCAGTACTTC.

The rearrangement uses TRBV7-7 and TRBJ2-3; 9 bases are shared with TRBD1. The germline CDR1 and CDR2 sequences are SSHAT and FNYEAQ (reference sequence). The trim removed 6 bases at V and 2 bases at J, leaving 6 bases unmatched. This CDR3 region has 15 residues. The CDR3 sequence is CASSRTGGPTDTQYF. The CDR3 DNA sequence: TGTGCCAGCAGTAGAACAGGGGGCCCCACAGATACGCAGTATTTT.

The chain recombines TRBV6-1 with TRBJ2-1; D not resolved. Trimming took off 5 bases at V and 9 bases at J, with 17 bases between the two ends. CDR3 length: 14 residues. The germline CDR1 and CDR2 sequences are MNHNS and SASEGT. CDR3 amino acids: CASSRSQNLGEQFF. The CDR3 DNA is TGTGCCAGCAGTCGGTCTCAAAATCTCGGTGAGCAGTTCTTC.

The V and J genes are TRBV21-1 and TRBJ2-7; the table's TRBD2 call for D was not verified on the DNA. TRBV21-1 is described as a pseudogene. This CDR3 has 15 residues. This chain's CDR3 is CASSLLAGTSYEQYF. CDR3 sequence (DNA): TGTGCCAGCAGCTTACTAGCAGGGACCTCCTACGAGCAGTACTTC.

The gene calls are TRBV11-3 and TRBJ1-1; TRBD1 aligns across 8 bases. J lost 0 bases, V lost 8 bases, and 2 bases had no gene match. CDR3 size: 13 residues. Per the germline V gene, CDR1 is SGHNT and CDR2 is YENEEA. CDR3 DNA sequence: TGTGCCAGCGGACAGGGAATGAACACTGAAGCTTTCTTT. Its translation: CASGQGMNTEAFF.

The CDR3 loop reads CASTLAEGSNEQFF. The CDR3 DNA is TGTGCCAGCACACTAGCGGAGGGGAGCAATGAGCAGTTCTTC. This chain uses TRBV2 with TRBJ2-1; the match to TRBD2 covers 8 bases. This CDR3 is 14 amino acids long. V was pared by 7 bases and J by 6 bases, with 8 bases of the junction left unmatched. CDR1 is SNHLY and CDR2 is FYNNEI in the germline V gene.

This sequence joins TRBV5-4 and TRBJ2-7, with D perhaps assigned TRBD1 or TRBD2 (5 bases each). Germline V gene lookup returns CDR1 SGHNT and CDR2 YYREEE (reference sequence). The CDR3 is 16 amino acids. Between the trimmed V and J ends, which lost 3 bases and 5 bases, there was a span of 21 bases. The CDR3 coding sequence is TGTGCCAGCAGCTCATCTGGGACCCCGGGGTCGGACGAGCAGTACTTC. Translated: CASSSSGTPGSDEQYF. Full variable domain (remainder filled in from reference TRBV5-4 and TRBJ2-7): ETGVTQSPTHLIKTRGQQVTLRCSSQSGHNTVSWYQQALGQGPQFIFQYYREEENGRGNFPPRFSGLQFPNYSSELNVNALELDDSALYLCASSSSGTPGSDEQYFGPGTRLTVT.